The 22 T cell receptor beta chains given below trace back to one sample, sequenced in a study of blood T cell repertoires in COVID-19. Data came from immunoSEQ multiplex PCR; TCRdb stores just in-frame clones and leaves some out. The top ten hold about 3.5% of the sample, which has about 170,000 clones, around 88% seen once. Sample: PBMCs or T cells enriched from blood (not recorded which). The receptors here all came from a woman in her forties or fifties in a cohort exposed to, infected with or recovered from COVID-19 (not recorded which).

The CDR3 spells CASSAGTGNEKLFF. CDR3 nucleotides: TGTGCCAGCAGCGCCGGGACAGGGAATGAAAAACTGTTTTTT. V gene TRBV9 combines with J gene TRBJ1-4; 9 positions agree with TRBD1. V shed 3 bases, J shed 5 bases, and the junction held 2 bases outside the gene matches. This CDR3 is 14 amino acids long. CDR1 and CDR2 (germline): SGDLS, YYNGEE.

The rearrangement uses TRBV2 and TRBJ2-3, with D possibly being TRBD1 (5 bases). Germline lookup yields CDR1 SNHLY and CDR2 FYNNEI. The germline V and J ends were trimmed by 4 bases and 7 bases, with 15 bases remaining between them. CDR3 size: 14 residues. CDR3 DNA sequence: TGTGCCAGCAGTGTAAGGGGCCTTGATAATACGCAGTATTTT. Protein product: CASSVRGLDNTQYF.

This clone has just one count. The V call is TRBV11-2, the J call TRBJ2-1; the match to TRBD2 covers 9 bases. The length of the CDR3 is 11 residues. CDR1 is SGHAT and CDR2 is FQNNGV in the germline V gene. The CDR3 reads CAWRGGNEQFF. In DNA, the CDR3 is TGTGCTTGGCGGGGGGGTAATGAGCAGTTCTTC.

The chain joins TRBV2 to TRBJ2-2; TRBD1 matches 8 bases. The CDR3 runs to 15 residues. Germline V gene data show CDR1 as SNHLY and CDR2 as FYNNEI. After removal of 6 bases from V and 4 bases from J, the junction contained 7 bases not matched to a gene. Here the CDR3 DNA reads TGTGCCAGCAGCGCGGACAGGGCGAGCACCGGGGAGCTGTTTTTT. The encoded protein is CASSADRASTGELFF.

The chain is built from TRBV10-3 and TRBJ2-7, with 7 positions matching TRBD1. This CDR3 is 15 amino acids long. The trim removed 8 bases at V and 5 bases at J, leaving 15 bases unmatched. Looked up from germline, CDR1 is ENHRY and CDR2 is SYGVKD. The CDR3 nucleotides read TGTGCCATCCGAAGCGTACGAAGTGACAGGGACGAGCAGTACTTC. It encodes CAIRSVRSDRDEQYF.

The chain links TRBV12-3 or TRBV12-4 to TRBJ1-2; D is undetermined. Between the trimmed V and J ends, which lost 1 base and 7 bases, there was a span of 10 bases. The CDR3 runs to 13 residues. The CDR3 DNA reads as TGTGCCAGCAGTTTAGGAGGGTTGGGTGGCTACACCTTC. Its protein product is CASSLGGLGGYTF.

V and J are TRBV7-9 and TRBJ2-2; 7 nucleotides match TRBD2. V was pared by 1 base and J by 1 base, with 3 bases of the junction left unmatched. There are 16 residues in the CDR3. Per the germline V gene, CDR1 is SEHNR and CDR2 is FQNEAQ (reference sequence). The CDR3 protein is CASSLGIAGNTGELFF. The CDR3 coding sequence is TGTGCCAGCAGCTTAGGGATAGCGGGGAACACCGGGGAGCTGTTTTTT.

The genes are TRBV4-3 and TRBJ2-3, with TRBD2 identical over 13 bases. V trimming: 4 bases; J trimming: 6 bases; junction bases outside the gene matches: 13. CDR1 and CDR2 (germline): LGHNA, YSLEER. CDR3 length equals 18 residues. CDR3 amino acids: CASSPRTSGGALGDTQYF. As DNA, the CDR3 is TGCGCCAGCAGCCCGCGGACTAGCGGGGGAGCCTTAGGGGATACGCAGTATTTT.

DNA for the CDR3: TGTGCCAGCAGTTACGGAGTAACAGATACGCAGTATTTT. Its protein is CASSYGVTDTQYF. This chain connects TRBV27 to TRBJ2-3; D gene ambiguous. Germline V gene lookup returns CDR1 MNHEY and CDR2 SMNVEV (reference sequence). The CDR3 is made up of 13 amino acids. Trimming removed 4 bases at V and 3 bases at J, with 8 bases between.

The chain combines TRBV11-2 with TRBJ2-1; D possibly corresponds to TRBD2 (5 bases). CDR3 length: 15 amino acids. The germline gives CDR1 SGHAT, CDR2 FQNNGV. V gave up 0 bases and J gave up 4 bases, with 10 bases separating them. The CDR3 nucleotides are TGTGCCAGCAGCTTAGATACGGGAACTTACAATGAGCAGTTCTTC. This encodes CASSLDTGTYNEQFF.

The V and J genes are TRBV6-5 and TRBJ1-5, with TRBD1 identical over 10 bases. Germline CDR1 MNHEY, CDR2 SVGAGI. This CDR3 has 15 amino acids. V lost 6 bases, J lost 1 base, and 3 bases stayed unmatched. The CDR3 loop reads CASRKGQGSNQPQHF. The CDR3 nucleotides read TGTGCCAGCAGGAAGGGACAGGGGAGCAATCAGCCCCAGCATTTT.

This clone was seen once. V is TRBV25-1 and J is TRBJ2-1; 13 bases match TRBD2. Losses at the gene ends were 10 bases for V and 4 bases for J; bases not matched to a gene: 10. CDR3 length: 16 amino acids. Germline V lookup: CDR1 MGHDK, CDR2 SYGVNS. The CDR3 DNA is TGTGCCACCCGGACTAGCGGGGGAGGAAGGTACAATGAGCAGTTCTTC. It codes for CATRTSGGGRYNEQFF.

As regards this clone: Its ends do not fully match the called genes, so a read error is possible. The chain has TRBV7-7 and TRBJ2-5; 14 bases match TRBD2. The V gene's germline CDR1 is SSHAT and CDR2 FNYEAQ (reference sequence). The CDR3 sequence is 16 residues long. DNA of the CDR3: TGTGCTAGCAGCCCGACTAGCGGGGGGGCCCAAGAGACCCAGTACTTC. Translating it yields CASSPTSGGAQETQYF.

This chain uses TRBV2 with TRBJ1-5, with a weak D call TRBD1 (6 bases). V gave up 7 bases and J gave up 7 bases, with 20 bases separating them. CDR1 SNHLY and CDR2 FYNNEI come from the germline V gene. The CDR3 has 15 residues. The CDR3 bases are TGTGCCAGCACCGGGACACTGGACCCAACGCAGCCCCAGCATTTT. It specifies CASTGTLDPTQPQHF.

This chain uses TRBV9 with TRBJ2-1, with no clear D. The CDR3 is made up of 14 amino acids. Trimming took 3 bases from V and 2 from J, leaving 9 bases between them. The germline V gene encodes CDR1 SGDLS and CDR2 YYNGEE. For the CDR3, the DNA is TGTGCCAGCAGCGGAGAGCCAACCTACAATGAGCAGTTCTTC. Translation gives CASSGEPTYNEQFF.

The chain couples TRBV2 to TRBJ1-3, with D possibly matching TRBD1 (5 bases). V was cut by 3 bases and J by 0 bases, with 12 bases left in between. This CDR3 is 16 amino acids long. CDR1 is SNHLY and CDR2 is FYNNEI in the germline V gene. CDR3 in DNA: TGTGCCAGCAGTGACCGTGGGGCCAGCTCTGGAAACACCATATATTTT. This codes for CASSDRGASSGNTIYF.

The chain joins TRBV5-1 to TRBJ2-7; 10 positions match TRBD2. V gave up 1 base and J gave up 0 bases; unmatched junction bases: 4. The CDR3 is made up of 16 amino acids. CDR1 SGHRS and CDR2 YFSETQ come from the germline V gene. For the CDR3, the DNA is TGCGCCAGCAGCTTGACTAGCGGGGTTCCCTCCTACGAGCAGTACTTC. Protein product: CASSLTSGVPSYEQYF.

The V call is TRBV5-1, the J call TRBJ2-5; 8 bases are shared with TRBD2. CDR3 length equals 14 residues. Trimming cost V 4 bases and J 4 bases; bases outside gene matches: 6. Germline loops: CDR1 SGHRS, CDR2 YFSETQ. CDR3 residues: CASSPNTSGETQYF. The CDR3 DNA sequence: TGCGCCAGCAGCCCGAATACTAGCGGAGAGACCCAGTACTTC.

The chain recombines TRBV28 with TRBJ1-1; 7 nucleotides match TRBD1. CDR3 length equals 14 residues. V lost 9 bases to trimming and J lost 0 bases; unmatched junction nucleotides: 7. CDR1 and CDR2 (germline): MDHEN, SYDVKM. The CDR3 DNA sequence: TGTGCCAGTAATCCACAGGGGCTGAACACTGAAGCTTTCTTT. It specifies CASNPQGLNTEAFF.

The chain carries TRBV19 and TRBJ1-1; D may be TRBD1 (6 bases). V lost 11 bases and J lost 0, with 31 bases in between. The CDR3 length is 19 residues. Per the germline V gene, CDR1 is LNHDA and CDR2 is SQIVND (reference sequence). The CDR3: CAGKTKLQTGAPMNTEAFF. The CDR3 coding sequence is TGTGCCGGCAAGACCAAACTACAGACAGGAGCGCCAATGAACACTGAAGCTTTCTTT.

In this sample, this clone turned up once. The chain combines TRBV5-1 with TRBJ2-7; 9 bases map to TRBD1. J gave up 6 bases and V 0 bases, and 7 bases lay outside the gene matches. The CDR3 is 15 residues long. Germline CDR1 and CDR2: SGHRS and YFSETQ. CDR3 protein: CASSLVGTGKGEQYF. The DNA of the CDR3 is TGCGCCAGCAGCTTGGTAGGGACAGGGAAGGGCGAGCAGTACTTC.

The rearrangement joins TRBV5-1 to TRBJ2-3; 15 bases align to TRBD2. The V and J ends lost 5 bases and 6 bases, in that order; junction bases with no gene match: 7. CDR1 SGHRS and CDR2 YFSETQ come from the germline V gene. The CDR3 loop spans 16 amino acids. DNA of the CDR3: TGCGCCAGCAGTCCATGGACTAGCGGGAGGGGGGATACGCAGTATTTT. This encodes CASSPWTSGRGDTQYF.